This T cell receptor beta chain was recovered during a study of blood T cell repertoires in COVID-19. The CDR3 length is 12 residues. V was cut by 2 bases and J by 3 bases, with 5 bases left in between. In germline, CDR1 is MNHEY, CDR2 SVGAGI. Clones were sequenced by immunoSEQ multiplex PCR, and TCRdb holds only the in-frame ones, with some missing. The table shows about 280,000 clones, with roughly 90% occurring only once. The chain uses TRBV6-5 and TRBJ2-7, with D uncertain. The origin of this receptor is a man in his forties with acute or convalescent COVID-19. The sample comprised peripheral blood. The CDR3 loop is CASSYNSYEQYF. As DNA, the CDR3 is TGTGCCAGCAGTTACAACAGCTACGAGCAGTACTTC.